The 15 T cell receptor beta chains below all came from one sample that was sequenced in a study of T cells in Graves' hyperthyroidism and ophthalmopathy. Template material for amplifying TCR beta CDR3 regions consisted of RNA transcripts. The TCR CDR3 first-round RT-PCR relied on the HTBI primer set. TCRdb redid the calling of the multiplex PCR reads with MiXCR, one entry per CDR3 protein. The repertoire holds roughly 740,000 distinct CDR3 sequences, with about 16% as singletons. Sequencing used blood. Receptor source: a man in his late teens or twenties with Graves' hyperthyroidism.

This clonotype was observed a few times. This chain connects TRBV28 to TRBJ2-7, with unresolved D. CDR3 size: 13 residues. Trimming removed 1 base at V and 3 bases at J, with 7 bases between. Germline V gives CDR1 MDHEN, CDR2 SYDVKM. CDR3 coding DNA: TGTGCCAGCAGTTTATCAAGCGTCTACGAGCAGTACTTC. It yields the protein CASSLSSVYEQYF.

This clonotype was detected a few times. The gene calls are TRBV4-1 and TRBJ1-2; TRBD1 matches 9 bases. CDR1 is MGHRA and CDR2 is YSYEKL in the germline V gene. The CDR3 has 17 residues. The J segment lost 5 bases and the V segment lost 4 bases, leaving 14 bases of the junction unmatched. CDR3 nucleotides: TGCGCCAGCAGCCCCGGGACAGGGCTAAAGGGATCGTATGGCTACACCTTC. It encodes CASSPGTGLKGSYGYTF.

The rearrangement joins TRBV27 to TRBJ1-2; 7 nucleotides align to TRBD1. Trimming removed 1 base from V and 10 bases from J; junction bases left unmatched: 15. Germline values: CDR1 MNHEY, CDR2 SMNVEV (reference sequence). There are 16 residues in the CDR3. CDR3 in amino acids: CASSLYNHPGQSPYTF. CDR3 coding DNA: TGTGCCAGCAGTTTATATAATCATCCGGGACAGAGTCCCTACACCTTC.

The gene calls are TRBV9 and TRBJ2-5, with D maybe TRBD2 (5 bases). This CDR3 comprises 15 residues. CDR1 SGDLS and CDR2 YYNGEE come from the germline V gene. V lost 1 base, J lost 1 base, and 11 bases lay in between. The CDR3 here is CASSVSSFAQETQYF. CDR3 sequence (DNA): TGTGCCAGCAGCGTATCTAGCTTTGCCCAAGAGACCCAGTACTTC.

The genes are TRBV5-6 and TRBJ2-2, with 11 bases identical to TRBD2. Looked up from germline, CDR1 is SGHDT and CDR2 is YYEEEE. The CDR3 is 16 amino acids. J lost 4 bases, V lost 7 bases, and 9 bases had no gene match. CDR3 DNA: TGTGCCAGCGGCCTACTAGCGGGAGTAGCCACCGGGGAGCTGTTTTTT. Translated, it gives CASGLLAGVATGELFF. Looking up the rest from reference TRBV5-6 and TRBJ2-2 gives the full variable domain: DAGVTQSPTHLIKTRGQQVTLRCSPKSGHDTVSWYQQALGQGPQFIFQYYEEEERQRGNFPDRFSGHQFPNYSSELNVNALLLGDSALYLCASGLLAGVATGELFFGEGSRLTVL.

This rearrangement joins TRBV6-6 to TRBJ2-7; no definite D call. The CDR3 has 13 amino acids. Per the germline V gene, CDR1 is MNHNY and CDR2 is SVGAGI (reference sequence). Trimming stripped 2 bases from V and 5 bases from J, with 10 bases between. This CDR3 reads CASSYDTLDEQYF. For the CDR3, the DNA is TGTGCCAGCAGTTACGATACATTGGACGAGCAGTACTTC.

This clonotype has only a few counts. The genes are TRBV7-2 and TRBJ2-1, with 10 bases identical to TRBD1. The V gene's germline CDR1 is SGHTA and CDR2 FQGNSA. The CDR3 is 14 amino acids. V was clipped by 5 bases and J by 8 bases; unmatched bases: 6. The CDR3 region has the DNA TGTGCCAGCAGCCCCGGGACAGGGGTATATGAGCAGTTCTTC. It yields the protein CASSPGTGVYEQFF.

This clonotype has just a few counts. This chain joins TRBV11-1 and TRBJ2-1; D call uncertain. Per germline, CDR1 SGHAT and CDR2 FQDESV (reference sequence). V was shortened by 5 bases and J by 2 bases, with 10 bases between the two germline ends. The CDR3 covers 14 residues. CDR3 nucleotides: TGTGCCAGCAGCAGACACGAACCCTACAATGAGCAGTTCTTC. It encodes CASSRHEPYNEQFF.

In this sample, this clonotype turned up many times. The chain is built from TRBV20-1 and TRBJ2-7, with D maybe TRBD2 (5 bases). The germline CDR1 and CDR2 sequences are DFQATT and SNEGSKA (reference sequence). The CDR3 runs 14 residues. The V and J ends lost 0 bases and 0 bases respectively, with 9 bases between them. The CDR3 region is CSARDSSRSYEQYF. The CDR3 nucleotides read TGCAGTGCTAGAGATTCTAGCCGCTCCTACGAGCAGTACTTC.

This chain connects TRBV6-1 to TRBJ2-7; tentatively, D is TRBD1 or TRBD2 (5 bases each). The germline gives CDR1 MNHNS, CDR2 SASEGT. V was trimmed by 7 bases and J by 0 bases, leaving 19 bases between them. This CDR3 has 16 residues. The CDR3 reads CASTRNRAGSSYEQYF. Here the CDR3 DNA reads TGTGCCAGCACCCGAAATCGGGCAGGGAGCTCCTACGAGCAGTACTTC.

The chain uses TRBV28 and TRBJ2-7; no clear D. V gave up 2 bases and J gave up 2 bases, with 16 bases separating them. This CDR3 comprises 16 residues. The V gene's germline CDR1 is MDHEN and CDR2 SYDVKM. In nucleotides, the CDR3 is TGTGCCAGCAGTTTAAAGGCGAGAGTTTCCACCTACGAGCAGTACTTC. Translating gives CASSLKARVSTYEQYF.

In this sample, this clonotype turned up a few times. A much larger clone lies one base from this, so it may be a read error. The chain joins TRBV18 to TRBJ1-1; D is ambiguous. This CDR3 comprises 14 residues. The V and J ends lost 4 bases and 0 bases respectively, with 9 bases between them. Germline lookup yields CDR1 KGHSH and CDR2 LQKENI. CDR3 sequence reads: CASSLNCMNTEAFF. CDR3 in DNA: TGTGCCAGCTCACTTAACTGCATGAACACTGAAGCTTTCTTT.

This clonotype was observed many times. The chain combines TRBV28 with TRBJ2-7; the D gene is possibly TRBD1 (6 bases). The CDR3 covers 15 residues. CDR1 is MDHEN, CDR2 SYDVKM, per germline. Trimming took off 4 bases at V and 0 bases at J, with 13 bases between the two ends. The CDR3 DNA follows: TGTGCCAGCAGTTCAGGGACATCCCTCTCCTACGAGCAGTACTTC. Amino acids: CASSSGTSLSYEQYF.

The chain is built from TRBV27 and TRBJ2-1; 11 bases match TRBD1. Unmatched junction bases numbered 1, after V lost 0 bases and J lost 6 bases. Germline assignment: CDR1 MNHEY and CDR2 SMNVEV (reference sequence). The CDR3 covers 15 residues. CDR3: CASSLSGQGGNEQFF. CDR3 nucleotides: TGTGCCAGCAGTTTATCGGGACAGGGGGGCAATGAGCAGTTCTTC.

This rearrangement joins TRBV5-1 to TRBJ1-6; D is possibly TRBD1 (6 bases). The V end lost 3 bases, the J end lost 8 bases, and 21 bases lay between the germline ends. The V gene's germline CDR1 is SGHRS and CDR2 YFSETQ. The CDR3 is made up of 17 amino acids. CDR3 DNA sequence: TGCGCCAGCAGCTATACAGGGTCTAGTGAGCCCGATTCACCCCTCCACTTT. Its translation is CASSYTGSSEPDSPLHF.